The clone carrying this T cell receptor beta chain was seen many times. Its target is unknown. Time point indicated: newly diagnosed GD, antithyroid drugs for less than 3 months. The TCR library used RNA extracted from PBMCs. Patients were enrolled at an endocrinology department in Xi'an, China. The data stem from a study of regulatory T cells in long-lasting Graves disease. General study findings and limits: Persistent patients had more shared public clonotypes (around 2,500) than new patients (approximately 920). Reduced TCR diversity was observed in persistent Graves' patients versus newly diagnosed patients.

Assembly of TCR beta libraries relied on iRepertoire HTBI primers together with Arm-PCR of CDR3 regions. TCRdb re-called the multiplex PCR reads with MiXCR, one entry per CDR3 protein. Of more than 450,000 distinct CDR3 sequences in the sample, 9.5% to 15% are singletons; the top ten hold approximately 9.6%. The CDR3 runs to 14 residues. Germline lookup yields CDR1 LGHDT and CDR2 YNNKEL (reference sequence). The junction had 8 bases not matched to a gene; V was cut back by 4 bases and J by 6 bases. Separately, the same data were catalogued under a study of T cells in Graves' hyperthyroidism and ophthalmopathy. That source adds: Ophthalmopathy was predicted by the model a median of about six months ahead of onset.

The rearrangement uses TRBV3-1 and TRBJ1-1; 7 positions agree with TRBD1. This sequence was found in a woman aged 25-40 years with Graves disease. The source material was peripheral blood mononuclear cells (PBMCs), sampled at new diagnosis, from a patient treated with antithyroid drugs. The CDR3 here is CASSLTGAIAEAFF. CDR3 bases: TGTGCCAGCAGCCTAACAGGGGCTATCGCTGAAGCTTTCTTT.